This T cell receptor (beta chain) was observed in a study of T cell responses to AZD1222 COVID-19 vaccine. Study details: Second-dose intervals near 4 or 12 weeks were combined. General observations from the study: The study reported that nearly half of spike-specific TCRs target unmutated variant regions. Among the donors, most were white British and more were female, and clonal diversity was possibly underestimated. There were vaccine-associated CD4 TCRs across spike, dominant at 160-218 and 743-854.

Here immunoSEQ multiplex PCR was the method, and the copy in TCRdb shows in-frame clones only, minus some. The repertoire consists of more than 85,000 clones, with 85% to 95% occurring once and the leading ten covering about 7.8%. This clone was seen only once. What it binds is not known. This CDR3 is built from 16 residues. CDR1 and CDR2 from the germline V gene are KGHSH and LQKENI. Trimming left V 3 bases short and J 0 bases short, with 9 bases between. The specimen comprised peripheral blood, sampled on day 0 of AZD1222 vaccination. The chain couples TRBV18 to TRBJ1-6; D not resolved. This TCR came from an adult in good health. CDR3 amino acids: CASSPRASSYNSPLHF. CDR3 DNA: TGTGCCAGCTCACCGCGAGCAAGCTCCTATAATTCACCCCTCCACTTT.